This T cell receptor beta chain was obtained from a study of T cell responses to AZD1222 COVID-19 vaccine. Study at large: Second doses that came at about 4 or about 12 weeks were put together.

The data were produced by immunoSEQ multiplex PCR, yet TCRdb's version contains in-frame clones alone and is incomplete. The sample consists of 90,000 to 150,000 clones, roughly nine tenths of them appearing once. Trimming shortened V by 2 bases and J by 9 bases, and 17 bases separated the two germline ends. From germline, CDR1 is MRHNA and CDR2 SNTAGT. CDR3 size: 16 residues. Sequencing was performed on peripheral blood, taken on day 0 of AZD1222 vaccination. The chain uses TRBV6-4 and TRBJ1-6; D not resolved. This TCR was sampled from an adult in good health. CDR3 in DNA: TGTGCCAGCAGTGACCCCAGGACCTGGTCGTGTTCACCCCTCCACTTT. This encodes CASSDPRTWSCSPLHF.